The clone carrying this T cell receptor beta chain was seen just once. Its antigen is not known. The data were taken from a study of Graves' ophthalmopathy and Graves' hyperthyroidism. The study, taken as a whole, reports: The model reached just under 71% sensitivity and 72.22% specificity for predicting ophthalmopathy progression. Thyroid clonotypes that were expanded above 0.001 frequency mostly also appeared in blood.

Pregnant or lactating patients and those with other autoimmune diseases or uncontrolled infections were excluded. PBMCs were obtained from about 9.5 ml of fresh peripheral blood. Germline assignment: CDR1 MNHEY and CDR2 SVGAGI. This CDR3 is 16 amino acids long. Trimming at V came to 2 bases and at J to 0 bases, leaving 4 bases not matched to a gene. Amplification from RNA transcripts yielded the TCR beta CDR3 regions. Following a first-round RT-PCR that used HTBI primers, a second-round multiplex PCR was carried out. TCRdb reprocessed the multiplex PCR reads with MiXCR, giving one entry per CDR3 protein. The profile shows roughly 170,000 distinct CDR3 sequences, around 39% of them singletons.

What was sequenced was peripheral blood. This TCR was recovered from a man aged 25 to 45 with Graves' ophthalmopathy. The J gene is TRBJ1-1, the V gene TRBV6-5, with TRBD1 matching 9 bases. In nucleotides, the CDR3 is TGTGCCAGCAGTTACGGGGACAGGGAGCTGAACACTGAAGCTTTCTTT. It encodes CASSYGDRELNTEAFF.